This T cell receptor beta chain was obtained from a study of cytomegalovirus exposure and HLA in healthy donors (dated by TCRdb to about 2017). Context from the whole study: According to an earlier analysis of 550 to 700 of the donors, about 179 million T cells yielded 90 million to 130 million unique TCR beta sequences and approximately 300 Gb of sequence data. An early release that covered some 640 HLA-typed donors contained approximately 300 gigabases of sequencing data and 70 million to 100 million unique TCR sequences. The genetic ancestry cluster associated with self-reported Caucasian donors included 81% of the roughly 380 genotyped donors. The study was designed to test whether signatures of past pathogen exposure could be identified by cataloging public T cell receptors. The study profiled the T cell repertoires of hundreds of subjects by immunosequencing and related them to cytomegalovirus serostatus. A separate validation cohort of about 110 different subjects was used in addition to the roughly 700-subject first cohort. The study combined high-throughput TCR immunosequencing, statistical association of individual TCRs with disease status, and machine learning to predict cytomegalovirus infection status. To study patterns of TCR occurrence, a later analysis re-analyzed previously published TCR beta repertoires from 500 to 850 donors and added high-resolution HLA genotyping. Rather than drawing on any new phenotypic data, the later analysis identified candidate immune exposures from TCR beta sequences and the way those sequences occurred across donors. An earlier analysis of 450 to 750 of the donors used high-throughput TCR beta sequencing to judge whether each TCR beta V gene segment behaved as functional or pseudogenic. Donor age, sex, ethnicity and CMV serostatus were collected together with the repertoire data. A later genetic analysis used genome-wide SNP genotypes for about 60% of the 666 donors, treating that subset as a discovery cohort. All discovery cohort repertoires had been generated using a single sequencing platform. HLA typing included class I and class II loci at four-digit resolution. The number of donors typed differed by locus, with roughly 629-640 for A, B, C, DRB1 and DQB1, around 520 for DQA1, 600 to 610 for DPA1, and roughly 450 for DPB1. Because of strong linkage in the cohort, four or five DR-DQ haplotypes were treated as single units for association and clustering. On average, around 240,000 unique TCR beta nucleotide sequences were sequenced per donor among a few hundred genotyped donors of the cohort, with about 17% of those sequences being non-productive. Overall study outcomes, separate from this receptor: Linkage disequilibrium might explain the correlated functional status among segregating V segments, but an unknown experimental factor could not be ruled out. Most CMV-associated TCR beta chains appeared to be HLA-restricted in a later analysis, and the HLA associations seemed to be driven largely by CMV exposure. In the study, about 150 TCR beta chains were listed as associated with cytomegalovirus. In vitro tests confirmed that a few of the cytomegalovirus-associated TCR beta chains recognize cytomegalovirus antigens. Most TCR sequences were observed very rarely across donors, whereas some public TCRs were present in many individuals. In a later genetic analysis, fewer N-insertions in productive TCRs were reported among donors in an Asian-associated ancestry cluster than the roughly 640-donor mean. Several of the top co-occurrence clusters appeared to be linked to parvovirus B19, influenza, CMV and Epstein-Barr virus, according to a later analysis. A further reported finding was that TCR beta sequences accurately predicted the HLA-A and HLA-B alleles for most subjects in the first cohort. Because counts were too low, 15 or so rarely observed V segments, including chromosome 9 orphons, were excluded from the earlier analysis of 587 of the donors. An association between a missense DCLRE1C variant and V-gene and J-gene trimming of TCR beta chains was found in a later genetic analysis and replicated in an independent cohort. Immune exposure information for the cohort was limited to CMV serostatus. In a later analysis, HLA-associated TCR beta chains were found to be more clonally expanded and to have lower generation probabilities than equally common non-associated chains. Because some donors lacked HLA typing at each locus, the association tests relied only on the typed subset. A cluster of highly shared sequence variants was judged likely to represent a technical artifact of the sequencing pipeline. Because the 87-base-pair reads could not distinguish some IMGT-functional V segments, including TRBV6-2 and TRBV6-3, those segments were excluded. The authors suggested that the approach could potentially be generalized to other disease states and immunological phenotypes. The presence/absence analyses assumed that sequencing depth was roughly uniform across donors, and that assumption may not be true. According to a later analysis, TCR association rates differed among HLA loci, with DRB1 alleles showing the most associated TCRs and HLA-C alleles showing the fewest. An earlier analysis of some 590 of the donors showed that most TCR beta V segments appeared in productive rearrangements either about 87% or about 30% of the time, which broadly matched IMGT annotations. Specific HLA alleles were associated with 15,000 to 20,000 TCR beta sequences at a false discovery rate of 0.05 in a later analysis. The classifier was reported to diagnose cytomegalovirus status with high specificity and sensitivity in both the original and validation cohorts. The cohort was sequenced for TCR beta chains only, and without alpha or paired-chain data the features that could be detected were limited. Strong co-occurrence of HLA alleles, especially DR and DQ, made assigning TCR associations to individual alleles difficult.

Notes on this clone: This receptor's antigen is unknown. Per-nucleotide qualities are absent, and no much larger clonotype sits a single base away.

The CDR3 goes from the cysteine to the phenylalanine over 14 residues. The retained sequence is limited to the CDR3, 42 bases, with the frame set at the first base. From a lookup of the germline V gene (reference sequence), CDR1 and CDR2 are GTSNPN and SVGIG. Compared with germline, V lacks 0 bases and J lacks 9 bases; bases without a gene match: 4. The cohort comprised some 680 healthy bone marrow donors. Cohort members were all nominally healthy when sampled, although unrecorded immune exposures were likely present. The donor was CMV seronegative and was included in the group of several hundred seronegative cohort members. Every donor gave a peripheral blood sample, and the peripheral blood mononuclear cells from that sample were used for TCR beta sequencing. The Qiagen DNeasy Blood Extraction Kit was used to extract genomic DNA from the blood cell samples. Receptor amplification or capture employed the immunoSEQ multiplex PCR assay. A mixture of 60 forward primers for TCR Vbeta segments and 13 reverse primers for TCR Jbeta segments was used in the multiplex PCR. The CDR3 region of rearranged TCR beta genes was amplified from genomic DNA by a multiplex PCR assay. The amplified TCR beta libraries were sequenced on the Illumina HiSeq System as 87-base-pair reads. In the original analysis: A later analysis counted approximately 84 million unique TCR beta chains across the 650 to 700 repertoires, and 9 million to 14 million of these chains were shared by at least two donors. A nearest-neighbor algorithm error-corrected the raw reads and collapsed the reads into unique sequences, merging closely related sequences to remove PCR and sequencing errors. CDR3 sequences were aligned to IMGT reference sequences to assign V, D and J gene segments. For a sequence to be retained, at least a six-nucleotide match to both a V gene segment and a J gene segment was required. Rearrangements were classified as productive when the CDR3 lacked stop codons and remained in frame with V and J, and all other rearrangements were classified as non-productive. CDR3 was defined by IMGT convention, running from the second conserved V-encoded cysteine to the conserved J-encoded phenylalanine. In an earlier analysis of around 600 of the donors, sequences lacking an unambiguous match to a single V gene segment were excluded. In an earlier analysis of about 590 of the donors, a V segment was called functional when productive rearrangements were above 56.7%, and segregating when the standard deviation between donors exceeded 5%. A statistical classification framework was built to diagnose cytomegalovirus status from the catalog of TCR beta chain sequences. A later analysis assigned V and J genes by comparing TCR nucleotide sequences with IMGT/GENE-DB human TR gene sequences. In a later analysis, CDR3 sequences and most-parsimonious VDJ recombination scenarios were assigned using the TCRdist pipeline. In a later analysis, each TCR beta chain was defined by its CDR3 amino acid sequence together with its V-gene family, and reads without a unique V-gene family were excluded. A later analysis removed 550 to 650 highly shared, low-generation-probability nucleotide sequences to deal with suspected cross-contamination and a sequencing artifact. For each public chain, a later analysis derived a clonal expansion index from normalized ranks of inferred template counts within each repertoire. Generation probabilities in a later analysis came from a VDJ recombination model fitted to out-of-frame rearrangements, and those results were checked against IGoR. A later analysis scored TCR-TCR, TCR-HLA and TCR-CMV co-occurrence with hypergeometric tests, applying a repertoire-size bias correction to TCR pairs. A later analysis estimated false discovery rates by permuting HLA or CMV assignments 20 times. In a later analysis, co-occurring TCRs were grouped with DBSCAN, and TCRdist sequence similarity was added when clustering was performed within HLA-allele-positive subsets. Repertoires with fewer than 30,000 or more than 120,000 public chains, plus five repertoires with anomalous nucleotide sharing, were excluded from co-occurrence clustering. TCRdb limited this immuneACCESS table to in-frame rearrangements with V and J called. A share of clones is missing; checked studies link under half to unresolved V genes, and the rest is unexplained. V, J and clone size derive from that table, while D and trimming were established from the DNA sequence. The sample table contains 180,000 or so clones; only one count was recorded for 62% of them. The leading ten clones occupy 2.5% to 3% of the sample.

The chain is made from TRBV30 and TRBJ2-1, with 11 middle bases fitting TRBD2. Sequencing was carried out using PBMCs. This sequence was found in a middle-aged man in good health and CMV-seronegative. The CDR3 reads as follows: CAWSVLAGVTEQFF. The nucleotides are TGTGCCTGGAGTGTACTAGCGGGAGTCACTGAGCAGTTCTTC.